This T cell receptor (beta chain) was identified in a study of cytomegalovirus exposure and HLA in healthy donors. The PCR contained 60 Vbeta and 13 Jbeta primers. Libraries were prepared by immunoSEQ multiplex PCR; TCRdb keeps only in-frame clonotypes and omits some of them. This table has under 200,000 clones, 84% appearing once. The CDR3 consists of 15 residues. Trimming took off 3 bases at V and 8 bases at J, with 19 bases between the two ends. Germline V gene data show CDR1 as WSHSY and CDR2 as SAAADI. The sequence came from a man aged 50-59 years in good health and CMV-seropositive. The specimen sequenced was PBMCs. The genes are TRBV10-2 and TRBJ1-2; D not resolved. The CDR3 region has the DNA TGCGCCAGCAGTGATGAGGGTTTAAAGAGTGTCGGCTACACCTTC. It codes for CASSDEGLKSVGYTF.